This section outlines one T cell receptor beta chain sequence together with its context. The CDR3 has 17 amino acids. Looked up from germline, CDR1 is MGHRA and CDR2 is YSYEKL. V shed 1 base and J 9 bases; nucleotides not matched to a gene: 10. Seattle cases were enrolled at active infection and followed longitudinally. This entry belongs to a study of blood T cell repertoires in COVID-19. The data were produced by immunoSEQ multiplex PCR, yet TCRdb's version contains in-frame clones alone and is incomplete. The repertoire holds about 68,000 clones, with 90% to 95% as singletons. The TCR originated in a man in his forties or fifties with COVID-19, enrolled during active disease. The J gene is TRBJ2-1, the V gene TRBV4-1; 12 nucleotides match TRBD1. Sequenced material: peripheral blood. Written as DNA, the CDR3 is TGCGCCAGCAGCCAAGCTAATTTTGGGACAGGGGGCGGTGAGCAGTTCTTC. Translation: CASSQANFGTGGGEQFF.